Listed here are 30 T cell receptor beta chains from one sample, sequenced in a study of cytomegalovirus exposure and HLA in healthy donors. Primers: 60 Vbeta forward and 13 Jbeta reverse. Produced via immunoSEQ multiplex PCR; TCRdb's table is partial and in-frame only. The profile covers a few hundred thousand clones, with 80% appearing a single time and around 0.33% taken by the ten largest. Input material: PBMCs. Receptor source: a girl aged 2-10 years in good health and CMV-seronegative.

A word on this clone: The junction does not match germline at one end; this may be a read error. The chain has TRBV19 and TRBJ2-3; 9 bases fit TRBD2. This CDR3 has 17 amino acids. Germline V gives CDR1 LNHDA, CDR2 SQIVND (reference sequence). CDR3 DNA: TGTGCCAGTAGTATAAGTCAACGGGGGACTAGCACAGATACGCGGTATTTT. It is translated as CASSISQRGTSTDTRYF. The entire variable domain, with the rest obtained from reference TRBV19 and TRBJ2-3, is as follows: DGGITQSPKYLFRKEGQNVTLSCEQNLNHDAMYWYRQDPGQGLRLIYYSQIVNDFQKGDIAEGYSVSREKKESFPLTVTSAQKNPTAFYLCASSISQRGTSTDTRYFGPGTRLTVL.

Only one count was recorded for this clone. The chain carries TRBV5-1 and TRBJ1-1; D remains ambiguous. The germline CDR1 and CDR2 sequences are SGHRS and YFSETQ. Deletions cut 0 bases from V and 4 bases from J, with 7 bases between. The CDR3 is 13 residues long. The CDR3 here is CASSLVLSTEAFF. Written as DNA, the CDR3 is TGCGCCAGCAGCTTGGTTTTGAGCACTGAAGCTTTCTTT.

The chain couples TRBV2 to TRBJ1-4, with D tentatively TRBD1 (5 bases). Germline CDR1 and CDR2: SNHLY and FYNNEI. CDR3 size: 16 residues. Trimming removed 7 bases at V and 3 bases at J, with 18 bases between. CDR3 sequence: CASTRFRTRPNEKLFF. CDR3 in DNA: TGTGCCAGCACGAGGTTCCGGACAAGACCTAATGAAAAACTGTTTTTT.

J is TRBJ2-3 and V is TRBV10-3, with TRBD2 matching 13 bases. The germline gives CDR1 ENHRY, CDR2 SYGVKD. This CDR3 is 15 amino acids long. J was trimmed by 7 bases and V by 6 bases; bases with no gene match: 7. The CDR3 loop reads CAIRPGLAGLHTQYF. CDR3 coding DNA: TGTGCCATCAGGCCGGGACTAGCGGGACTTCATACGCAGTATTTT.

This chain links TRBV9 with TRBJ2-1, with a possible D match to TRBD1 (5 bases). The CDR3 spans 14 residues. Trimming stripped 0 bases from V and 8 bases from J, with 12 bases between. From germline, CDR1 is SGDLS and CDR2 YYNGEE. The CDR3 region has the DNA TGTGCCAGCAGCGTAGCTACAGGATCAGATGAGCAGTTCTTC. Translated, it gives CASSVATGSDEQFF.

This clone was detected a few times. The CDR3 DNA sequence: TGTGCCAGCAGCTTAGTCCGGGACACCTCCTACGAGCAGTACTTC. Amino acid sequence: CASSLVRDTSYEQYF. The genes are TRBV7-9 and TRBJ2-7, with D maybe TRBD1 (6 bases). Germline CDR1 and CDR2: SEHNR and FQNEAQ (reference sequence). The CDR3 runs to 15 residues. V was shortened by 1 base and J by 0 bases, with 10 bases between the two germline ends. The full variable domain, completed using reference TRBV7-9 and TRBJ2-7, is DTGVSQNPRHKITKRGQNVTFRCDPISEHNRLYWYRQTLGQGPEFLTYFQNEAQLEKSRLLSDRFSAERPKGSFSTLEIQRTEQGDSAMYLCASSLVRDTSYEQYFGPGTRLTVT.

V gene TRBV28 combines with J gene TRBJ2-5; 10 nucleotides line up with TRBD1. The end of the DNA aligns better with TRBJ2-7, so the J call may be wrong. The V gene's germline CDR1 is MDHEN and CDR2 SYDVKM. CDR3 length: 17 residues. The CDR3 is CASSFTRDRGRIYEQYF. The CDR3 bases are TGTGCCAGCAGTTTCACCCGGGACAGGGGACGAATCTACGAGCAGTACTTC.

This clone was detected only once. This rearrangement joins TRBV30 to TRBJ1-6; D gene ambiguous. Trimming removed 2 bases from V and 3 bases from J, with 8 bases in between. Germline V lookup: CDR1 GTSNPN, CDR2 SVGIG (reference sequence). This CDR3 is built from 14 residues. The CDR3 loop is CAWSSTSYNSPLHF. Written as DNA, the CDR3 is TGTGCCTGGAGTAGTACTAGCTATAATTCACCCCTCCACTTT.

The rearrangement links TRBV29-1 to TRBJ2-1; 7 nucleotides match TRBD2. Germline V gene lookup returns CDR1 SQVTM and CDR2 ANQGSEA. This CDR3 region has 15 residues. After removal of 4 bases from V and 9 bases from J, the junction contained 15 bases not matched to a gene. CDR3 DNA sequence: TGCAGCGTTGTGGGGGGGGTCCTAATGAGTATTGAGCAGTTCTTC. The encoded protein is CSVVGGVLMSIEQFF.

The CDR3 reads CASSYRGRLDTQYF. DNA for the CDR3: TGTGCCAGTAGTTACAGGGGGCGTTTAGATACGCAGTATTTT. The rearrangement uses TRBV19 and TRBJ2-3; 9 bases align to TRBD1. The length of the CDR3 is 14 residues. V dropped 5 bases and J dropped 5; count of bases not matched to a gene: 5. Germline V gene data show CDR1 as LNHDA and CDR2 as SQIVND (reference sequence).

The table lists this clone with a few counts. V is TRBV5-4 and J is TRBJ2-2; 10 bases align to TRBD2. Germline V lookup: CDR1 SGHNT, CDR2 YYREEE (reference sequence). The CDR3 has 17 residues. Trimming took 4 bases from V and 4 from J; bases not matched to a gene: 10. The CDR3 here is CASSRIAGGLFTGELFF. CDR3 nucleotide sequence: TGTGCCAGCAGCCGCATAGCGGGAGGTCTGTTCACCGGGGAGCTGTTTTTT.

This clone occurred a few times. The gene calls are TRBV18 and TRBJ2-5; D is perhaps TRBD2 (6 bases). The germline CDR1 and CDR2 sequences are KGHSH and LQKENI. Trimming shortened V by 3 bases and J by 3 bases, and 8 bases separated the two germline ends. CDR3 length equals 13 residues. The CDR3 sequence is CASSPREEETQYF. The CDR3 DNA follows: TGTGCCAGCTCACCGAGGGAGGAAGAGACCCAGTACTTC. Filled out from reference TRBV18 and TRBJ2-5, the complete variable domain reads NAGVMQNPRHLVRRRGQEARLRCSPMKGHSHVYWYRQLPEEGLKFMVYLQKENIIDESGMPKERFSAEFPKEGPSILRIQQVVRGDSAAYFCASSPREEETQYFGPGTRLLVL.

The V gene is TRBV7-3, the J gene TRBJ2-5, with 9 bases lining up with TRBD1. With 3 bases clipped from V and 5 bases from J, the junction kept 10 bases outside the gene matches. The CDR3 covers 16 residues. Germline V CDR1 and CDR2: SGHTA, FQGTGA. The CDR3 protein is CASSFRPGQGMETQYF. For the CDR3, the DNA is TGTGCCAGCAGCTTCCGTCCGGGACAGGGCATGGAGACCCAGTACTTC.

This sequence joins TRBV7-6 and TRBJ2-7; D is possibly TRBD1 (6 bases). Germline assignment: CDR1 SGHVS and CDR2 FNYEAQ. The CDR3 contains 14 residues. The V and J ends lost 2 bases and 3 bases respectively, with 11 bases between them. The CDR3 nucleotides read TGTGCCAGCAGCTTAAGGGGGAAGGGCTACGAGCAGTACTTC. It codes for CASSLRGKGYEQYF.

This rearrangement joins TRBV7-3 to TRBJ2-1, with D possibly TRBD2 on 6 matching bases. CDR3 length equals 17 residues. V was clipped by 1 base and J by 0 bases, with 13 bases between them. Per the germline V gene, CDR1 is SGHTA and CDR2 is FQGTGA. CDR3: CASSLNPGTGSYNEQFF. For the CDR3, the DNA is TGTGCCAGCAGCTTAAACCCCGGGACTGGCTCCTACAATGAGCAGTTCTTC.

In this sample, this clone turned up a few times. The chain recombines TRBV7-9 with TRBJ1-2; no firm D call. The CDR3 has 13 residues. Trimming pared 6 bases from V and 4 bases from J, leaving 12 bases between. Germline loops: CDR1 SEHNR, CDR2 FQNEAQ (reference sequence). The CDR3 nucleotides are TGTGCCAGCAGACCCGGCGGGGTCTATGGCTACACCTTC. This codes for CASRPGGVYGYTF. The full variable domain, rest sourced from reference TRBV7-9 and TRBJ1-2, is DTGVSQNPRHKITKRGQNVTFRCDPISEHNRLYWYRQTLGQGPEFLTYFQNEAQLEKSRLLSDRFSAERPKGSFSTLEIQRTEQGDSAMYLCASRPGGVYGYTFGSGTRLTVV.

The V and J genes are TRBV4-2 and TRBJ2-7; weak D call: TRBD2 (6 bases). The CDR3 consists of 14 residues. Germline CDR1 and CDR2: LGHNA and YNFKEQ. V lost 3 bases to trimming and J lost 2 bases, with 11 bases between them. The CDR3 sequence is CASSQGLIPYEQYF. Written as DNA, the CDR3 is TGTGCCAGCAGCCAGGGACTTATCCCCTACGAGCAGTACTTC.

This chain uses TRBV4-1 with TRBJ2-7; 8 bases agree with TRBD2. This CDR3 spans 16 amino acids. The V gene end was trimmed by 1 base and the J gene end by 3 bases; junction bases not matched to a gene: 8. Germline values: CDR1 MGHRA, CDR2 YSYEKL. CDR3 protein: CASSQVQAGVNYEQYF. The CDR3, as DNA: TGCGCCAGCAGCCAAGTCCAAGCGGGGGTGAACTACGAGCAGTACTTC.

This clone has only a few counts. This rearrangement joins TRBV5-4 to TRBJ2-7; 9 nucleotides align to TRBD1. The CDR3 length is 15 residues. CDR1 is SGHNT, CDR2 YYREEE, per germline (reference sequence). Losses at the gene ends were 4 bases for V and 5 bases for J; bases not matched to a gene: 10. The CDR3 DNA is TGTGCCAGCAGCCCGAAGCCTACAGGGGGCGACGAGCAGTACTTC. As protein: CASSPKPTGGDEQYF.

This clone has only one observation. The chain carries TRBV28 and TRBJ2-1; 11 bases agree with TRBD1. CDR3 length: 13 residues. J lost 6 bases, V lost 7 bases, and 2 bases had no gene match. CDR1 and CDR2 (germline): MDHEN, SYDVKM. The CDR3 spells CASTDRGRNEQFF. The CDR3 DNA reads as TGTGCCAGCACGGACAGGGGGCGCAATGAGCAGTTCTTC.

This sequence joins TRBV7-3 and TRBJ2-3; D may be TRBD2 (5 bases). CDR3 length equals 16 residues. V was pared by 4 bases and J by 2 bases, with 16 bases between. Looked up from germline, CDR1 is SGHTA and CDR2 is FQGTGA. Here the CDR3 DNA reads TGTGCCAGCAGCTCCTTCAGCGGACCGACCACAGATACGCAGTATTTT. It translates to CASSSFSGPTTDTQYF. The full variable domain, its missing parts supplied by reference TRBV7-3 and TRBJ2-3, is GAGVSQTPSNKVTEKGKYVELRCDPISGHTALYWYRQSLGQGPEFLIYFQGTGAADDSGLPNDRFFAVRPEGSVSTLKIQRTERGDSAVYLCASSSFSGPTTDTQYFGPGTRLTVL.

The chain couples TRBV6-1 to TRBJ1-1; D is ambiguous. The V and J ends lost 1 base and 4 bases respectively, with 10 bases between them. This CDR3 region has 14 residues. Germline-derived CDR1 and CDR2 are MNHNS and SASEGT. In DNA form, the CDR3 reads TGTGCCAGCAGTGAAGTTGTGCGCGCCACTGAAGCTTTCTTT. This sequence encodes CASSEVVRATEAFF.

This rearrangement joins TRBV6-4 to TRBJ2-1, with D unclear. The CDR3 loop spans 16 amino acids. Per the germline V gene, CDR1 is MRHNA and CDR2 is SNTAGT. Trimming pared 5 bases from V and 5 bases from J, leaving 19 bases between. CDR3 nucleotide sequence: TGTGCCAGCAGTCCCCCCCTAGTCCCAACTAACAATGAGCAGTTCTTC. Translation: CASSPPLVPTNNEQFF.

The V gene is TRBV19, the J gene TRBJ2-5, with 9 bases fitting TRBD1. The CDR3 has 15 residues. Germline CDR1 is LNHDA and CDR2 is SQIVND (reference sequence). The V and J ends lost 9 bases and 2 bases, in that order; junction bases with no gene match: 10. The CDR3: CASAMNRGRQETQYF. The CDR3, as DNA: TGTGCCAGCGCCATGAACAGGGGGCGGCAAGAGACCCAGTACTTC.

In this sample, this clone turned up a few times. The rearrangement joins TRBV11-1 to TRBJ2-1, with 7 bases lining up with TRBD2. The CDR3 is 16 amino acids. CDR1 SGHAT and CDR2 FQDESV come from the germline V gene (reference sequence). After removal of 3 bases from V and 6 bases from J, the junction contained 11 bases not matched to a gene. CDR3: CASSLGRMGGGNEQFF. Here the CDR3 DNA reads TGTGCCAGCAGCTTGGGTAGGATGGGCGGGGGCAATGAGCAGTTCTTC.

The chain couples TRBV7-9 to TRBJ1-1; D is perhaps TRBD1 (6 bases). The V and J ends lost 1 base and 3 bases respectively, with 15 bases between them. CDR1 and CDR2 (germline): SEHNR, FQNEAQ (reference sequence). This CDR3 region has 16 residues. The DNA of the CDR3 is TGTGCCAGCAGCTTAGATTCGTGGCAGGGGTACACTGAAGCTTTCTTT. Protein product: CASSLDSWQGYTEAFF. Full variable domain (outside the CDR3, taken from reference TRBV7-9 and TRBJ1-1): DTGVSQNPRHKITKRGQNVTFRCDPISEHNRLYWYRQTLGQGPEFLTYFQNEAQLEKSRLLSDRFSAERPKGSFSTLEIQRTEQGDSAMYLCASSLDSWQGYTEAFFGQGTRLTVV.

The chain recombines TRBV6-6 with TRBJ1-6; D perhaps matches TRBD1 (5 bases). The V and J ends lost 6 bases and 8 bases respectively, with 14 bases between them. This CDR3 is 14 amino acids long. Germline V lookup: CDR1 MNHNY, CDR2 SVGAGI (reference sequence). This CDR3 is CASRPQGLHSPLHF. The CDR3 nucleotides read TGTGCCAGCAGGCCTCAGGGTTTGCATTCACCCCTCCACTTT.

This rearrangement joins TRBV5-1 to TRBJ2-3, with D possibly matching TRBD1 (5 bases). The germline V and J ends were trimmed by 4 bases and 0 bases, with 15 bases remaining between them. Looked up from germline, CDR1 is SGHRS and CDR2 is YFSETQ. The CDR3 contains 16 residues. CDR3 sequence (DNA): TGCGCCAGCAGCCTCTGGGGCAGTCTTAGCACAGATACGCAGTATTTT. Residues: CASSLWGSLSTDTQYF. Drawing the rest from reference TRBV5-1 and TRBJ2-3, the complete variable domain is KAGVTQTPRYLIKTRGQQVTLSCSPISGHRSVSWYQQTPGQGLQFLFEYFSETQRNKGNFPGRFSGRQFSNSRSEMNVSTLELGDSALYLCASSLWGSLSTDTQYFGPGTRLTVL.

The V and J genes are TRBV28 and TRBJ1-3, with 8 nucleotides matching TRBD1. J was trimmed by 2 bases and V by 9 bases; bases with no gene match: 12. In germline, CDR1 is MDHEN, CDR2 SYDVKM. The CDR3 sequence is 16 residues long. The CDR3 protein is CASHPRRDRPGNTIYF. The CDR3 nucleotides are TGTGCCAGTCATCCCCGCCGGGACAGGCCTGGAAACACCATATATTTT.

This clone was detected only once. The chain has TRBV6-5 and TRBJ2-2; TRBD2 might be the D (5 bases). Germline lookup yields CDR1 MNHEY and CDR2 SVGAGI. V was pared by 2 bases and J by 4 bases, with 11 bases between. The CDR3 has 15 residues. Here the CDR3 DNA reads TGTGCCAGCAGTTACGGCGGAGGAGGCACCGGGGAGCTGTTTTTT. Translating it yields CASSYGGGGTGELFF.